The table lists the clone carrying this TCR beta chain with a few counts. The antigen is undetermined. This CDR3 fails to terminate in the conserved phenylalanine or tryptophan, so it likely reflects a read error. This sample is drawn from a study of read filtering for tumor transcriptome and immune sequencing. Background on the study: Revised staging placed eight or nine patients in R-ISS I, roughly 17 in II, more than five in III. General study points: Sorted CD138-negative bone marrow cells were not purified T cells.

The library was built from 400 to 500 ng RNA with molecular barcoded adaptors for alpha/delta and beta/gamma chains. TCRdb re-called the reads with MiXCR, one entry per CDR3 protein. This table has 50,000 or so distinct CDR3 sequences, roughly 18% appearing once. V was trimmed by 6 bases and J by 1 base, leaving 13 bases between them. The CDR3 spans 15 residues. The germline V gene encodes CDR1 MNHEY and CDR2 SVGEGT. Material for sequencing was a population of CD138-negative cells sorted from bone marrow. This clonotype was sampled from a donor aged 40 or over with multiple myeloma. This chain uses TRBV6-2 or TRBV6-3 with TRBJ1-5; D is possibly TRBD1 (5 bases). CDR3 loop: CASSPMGRSNQPQHS. The CDR3 DNA sequence: TGTGCCAGCAGCCCAATGGGGCGGAGCAATCAGCCCCAGCATTCT.